The rows below give T cell receptor beta chains drawn from one sample of a study of PD-1 blockade in classical Hodgkin lymphoma. Assay used: immunoSEQ multiplex PCR; TCRdb lists only in-frame clones, some missing. The repertoire holds more than 85,000 clones, with around nine tenths as singletons. Sample: peripheral blood mononuclear cells (PBMCs), taken before the fourth cycle of nivolumab. These receptors were taken from a human donor with classical Hodgkin lymphoma. CDR3s include the opening cysteine and the closing phenylalanine or tryptophan. The D gene is left open where the match is weak.

d_gene	v_gene	j_gene	CDR3aa	CDR3nt
NA	TRBV5-6	TRBJ1-1	CASSLWDSQAFF	TGTGCCAGCAGCTTGTGGGACTCGCAAGCTTTCTTT
NA	TRBV18	TRBJ2-3	CASSPQADTQYF	TGTGCCAGCTCACCACAGGCAGATACGCAGTATTTT
TRBD2	TRBV7-2	TRBJ2-5	CASSSVRAGGQETQYF	TGTGCCAGCAGCTCAGTGCGAGCGGGAGGTCAAGAGACCCAGTACTTC
NA	TRBV6-1	TRBJ1-2	CASSWTEANYGYTF	TGTGCCAGCAGTTGGACGGAAGCTAACTATGGCTACACCTTC
TRBD1	TRBV28	TRBJ1-1	CAITDRDYTEAFF	TGTGCCATCACTGACAGGGACTACACTGAAGCTTTCTTT
NA	TRBV10-1	TRBJ2-7	CASSETPESSYEQYF	TGCGCCAGCAGTGAGACCCCAGAGAGCTCCTACGAGCAGTACTTC
NA	TRBV20-1	TRBJ2-7	CSAGQYYEQYF	TGCAGTGCTGGACAGTACTACGAGCAGTACTTC
NA	TRBV5-1	TRBJ2-1	CASSRGPDYNEQFF	TGCGCCAGCAGTCGCGGCCCCGACTACAATGAGCAGTTCTTC
TRBD1	TRBV7-6	TRBJ2-6	CASSSTGAGANVLTF	TGTGCCAGCAGCTCGACAGGGGCTGGGGCCAACGTCCTGACTTTC
NA	TRBV25-1	TRBJ2-7	CASSELGRDTNYEQYF	TGTGCCAGCAGTGAATTGGGTCGGGACACCAACTACGAGCAGTACTTC
NA	TRBV9	TRBJ2-1	CASSAAGNNEQFF	TGTGCCAGCAGCGCGGCGGGGAATAATGAGCAGTTCTTC
NA	TRBV5-1	TRBJ1-4	CASSLANTNEKLFF	TGCGCCAGCAGCTTGGCCAACACTAATGAAAAACTGTTTTTT
TRBD1	TRBV7-9	TRBJ1-1	CASSHDRGNTEAFF	TGTGCCAGCAGCCACGACAGGGGCAACACTGAAGCTTTCTTT
TRBD2	TRBV28	TRBJ2-5	CASSLLPTSGTQETQYF	TGTGCCAGCAGTTTACTCCCGACTAGCGGGACCCAAGAGACCCAGTACTTC